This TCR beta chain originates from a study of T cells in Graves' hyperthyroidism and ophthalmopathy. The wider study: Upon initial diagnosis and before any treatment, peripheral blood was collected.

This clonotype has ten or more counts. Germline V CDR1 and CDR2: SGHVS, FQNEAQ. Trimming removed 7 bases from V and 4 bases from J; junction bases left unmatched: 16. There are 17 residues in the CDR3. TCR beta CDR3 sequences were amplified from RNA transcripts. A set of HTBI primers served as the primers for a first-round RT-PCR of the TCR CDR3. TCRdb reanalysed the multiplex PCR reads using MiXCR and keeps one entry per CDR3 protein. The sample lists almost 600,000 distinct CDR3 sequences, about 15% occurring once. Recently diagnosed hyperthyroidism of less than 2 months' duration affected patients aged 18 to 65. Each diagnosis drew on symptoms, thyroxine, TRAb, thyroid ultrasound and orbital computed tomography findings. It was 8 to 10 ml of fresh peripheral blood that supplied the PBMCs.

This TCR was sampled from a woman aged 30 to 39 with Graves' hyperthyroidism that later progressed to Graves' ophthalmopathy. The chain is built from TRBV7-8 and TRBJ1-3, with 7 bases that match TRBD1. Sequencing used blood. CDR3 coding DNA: TGTGCCAGCACCCCTGATAGAGCGACAGGGAACGGAAACACCATATATTTT. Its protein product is CASTPDRATGNGNTIYF.